The source of this TCR beta chain is a study of coeliac disease (dated by TCRdb to between 2021 and 2024). A note on the overall study: Coeliac patients were categorised as having newly diagnosed active disease, refractory coeliac disease type I, or disease controlled by a gluten-free diet. High-resolution HLA typing was unavailable, so biased TRBV7-2 usage was queried as a proof of principle. The goal was to describe the TR repertoires of small intestinal T cells in active coeliac disease, in refractory type I coeliac disease, and in coeliac disease treated with a gluten-free diet. Samples from 26 to 30 subjects were successfully TRB sequenced, and these included around 24 paired samples of bulk unsorted intraepithelial and lamina propria cells. Small intestinal lymphocyte fractions from coeliac and non-coeliac patients were analysed in the study using next-generation sequencing of rearranged TRB and TRG CDR3 regions. The full study included some 30 patients: approximately 22 with serologically confirmed coeliac disease and 8 controls with non-small intestinal disorders. The paper as a whole reports these results and caveats: In the authors' view, the approach was unsuitable for unbiased detection of gliadin-specific T cells, since gliadin-specific T cells are scarce and rarely shared between patients. Separating intraepithelial cells from lamina propria cells did not give high-purity fractions, so cross-contamination between the two compartments may have occurred. Compared with controls, active coeliac intraepithelial and lamina propria samples had TRB and TRG repertoires of lower clonality, which suggests that diverse T cells were recruited. For the most part, TRB repertoires were private, with most amino acid sequences found in only one sample, and V-gene usage showed no significant difference across disease groups.

Receptor libraries were prepared by the immunoSEQ multiplex PCR assay. The TR loci underwent multiplexed PCR amplification, with J gene segments targeted by reverse primers and V gene segments targeted by forward primers. Amplified CDR3 regions were sequenced on the Illumina HiSeq System. Concerning the study's data processing: Closely related reads were merged with a nearest-neighbour algorithm so that PCR and sequencing errors were removed and data were collapsed into unique sequences. Each repertoire was summarised by clonality and by T cell density, with T cell density defined as TR molecules per amount of genomic DNA input. CDR3 amino acid sequences present in at least 80% of unsorted samples were defined as public TRs and were then tested for differential abundance between coeliac and control samples. Kruskal-Wallis tests followed by Dunn post-tests were used to test for differences in clonality and density between disease groups. This immuneACCESS table, as held by TCRdb, lists in-frame sequences with V and J called but not all clones. Of the missing ones, under half trace to an unresolved V gene in checked studies; the others have no known cause. For V, J and clone size, that table is used; D and trimming come from the DNA. The sample table lists around 3,900 clones, about 56% of them with a count of one. The ten largest clones take up 9.4% of the sample.

Ends trimmed: V by 5 bases, J by 6 bases; bases unmatched to a gene: 8. CDR1 and CDR2 were assigned from the germline V gene as MGHRA and YSYEKL. The CDR3 spans 14 residues, from the cysteine through the phenylalanine. The read is trimmed to its CDR3 DNA, 42 bases read in frame from base 1. Notes on this clone: This receptor's antigen is unknown. Within one base of it there is no much larger clone, and no base qualities were kept.

Cells were frozen in aliquots of 400,000 to 500,000 in DMSO/FBS in liquid nitrogen, and a single aliquot from each fraction was used for sequencing. Endoscopy and small intestinal biopsy were performed in all 30 or so patients in the study. Intraepithelial cells were released by stirring biopsies for one hour at 37°C in RPMI containing EGTA, MgCl2 and 1% FBS. Genomic DNA was extracted from frozen unsorted cell fractions with the Qiagen DNeasy blood extraction kit. The receptor was derived from a man between 65 and 80 years old with active celiac disease. Material for sequencing was intraepithelial lymphocytes from the gut. The cell subset or site tag for this specimen amounts to: intraepithelial cell (IEC) fraction of small intestinal biopsy. The V and J genes are TRBV4-1 and TRBJ1-2, with 8 central nucleotides matching TRBD1. The DNA sequence is as follows: TGCGCCAGCAGCTTCCGGACAGGGAAGCATGGCTACACCTTC. Its protein reads: CASSFRTGKHGYTF.